Described below is a single TCR beta chain sequence and its context. Antigen: not known. The CDR3 length is 14 residues. CDR1 is DFQATT, CDR2 SNEGSKA, per germline (reference sequence). V was trimmed by 0 bases and J by 3 bases, leaving 11 bases between them. This specimen belongs to a study of early T cells in non-severe SARS-CoV-2 infection. As for the study in general: Sequenced bulk RNA came from whole blood that was unsorted, and chains were unpaired.

Unique molecular identifiers were affixed to single, distinct cDNA molecules. TCRdb independently ran MiXCR on the 5' RACE reads; one entry per CDR3 protein. The sample has 50,000 to 80,000 distinct CDR3 sequences; roughly 9% are singletons. The study's findings and limits: In VDJdb matching, anti-spike CD8 responses were favored while private and CD4 specificities went missing.

The receptor's source is an adult who was a healthcare worker with PCR-confirmed SARS-CoV-2 infection or an uninfected control (not recorded which). The specimen comprised whole blood, sampled at baseline. V usage is TRBV20-1 and J usage is TRBJ1-1, with D tentatively TRBD1 (5 bases). CDR3 DNA sequence: TGCAGTGCTAGAGACCGGGACGGGCACACTGAAGCTTTCTTT. Encoded protein: CSARDRDGHTEAFF.